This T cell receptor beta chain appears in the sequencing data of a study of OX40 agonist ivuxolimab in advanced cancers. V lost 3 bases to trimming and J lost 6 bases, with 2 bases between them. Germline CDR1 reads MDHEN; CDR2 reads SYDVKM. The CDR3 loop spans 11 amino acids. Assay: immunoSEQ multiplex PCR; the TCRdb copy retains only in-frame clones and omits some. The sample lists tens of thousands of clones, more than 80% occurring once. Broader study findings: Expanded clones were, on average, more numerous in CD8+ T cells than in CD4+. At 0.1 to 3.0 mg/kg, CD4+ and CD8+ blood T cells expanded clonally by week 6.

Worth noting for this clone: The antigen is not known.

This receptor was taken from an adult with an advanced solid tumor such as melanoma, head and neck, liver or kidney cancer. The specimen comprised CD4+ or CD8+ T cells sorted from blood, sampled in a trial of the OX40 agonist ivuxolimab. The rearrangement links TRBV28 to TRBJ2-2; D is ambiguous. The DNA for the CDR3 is TGTGCCAGCAGTTTCCCCGGGGAGCTGTTTTTT. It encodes CASSFPGELFF. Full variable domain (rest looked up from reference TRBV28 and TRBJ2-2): DVKVTQSSRYLVKRTGEKVFLECVQDMDHENMFWYRQDPGLGLRLIYFSYDVKMKEKGDIPEGYSVSREKKERFSLILESASTNQTSMYLCASSFPGELFFGEGSRLTVL.